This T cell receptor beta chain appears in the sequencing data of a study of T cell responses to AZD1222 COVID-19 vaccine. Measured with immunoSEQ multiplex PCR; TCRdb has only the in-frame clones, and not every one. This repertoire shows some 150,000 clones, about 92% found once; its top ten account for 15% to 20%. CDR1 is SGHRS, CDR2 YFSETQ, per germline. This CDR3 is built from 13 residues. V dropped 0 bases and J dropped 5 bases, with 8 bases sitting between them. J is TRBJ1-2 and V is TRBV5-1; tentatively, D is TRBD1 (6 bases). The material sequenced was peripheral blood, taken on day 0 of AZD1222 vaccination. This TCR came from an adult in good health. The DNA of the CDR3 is TGCGCCAGCAGCTTGGGGGGGCTGTATGGCTACACCTTC. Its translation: CASSLGGLYGYTF.